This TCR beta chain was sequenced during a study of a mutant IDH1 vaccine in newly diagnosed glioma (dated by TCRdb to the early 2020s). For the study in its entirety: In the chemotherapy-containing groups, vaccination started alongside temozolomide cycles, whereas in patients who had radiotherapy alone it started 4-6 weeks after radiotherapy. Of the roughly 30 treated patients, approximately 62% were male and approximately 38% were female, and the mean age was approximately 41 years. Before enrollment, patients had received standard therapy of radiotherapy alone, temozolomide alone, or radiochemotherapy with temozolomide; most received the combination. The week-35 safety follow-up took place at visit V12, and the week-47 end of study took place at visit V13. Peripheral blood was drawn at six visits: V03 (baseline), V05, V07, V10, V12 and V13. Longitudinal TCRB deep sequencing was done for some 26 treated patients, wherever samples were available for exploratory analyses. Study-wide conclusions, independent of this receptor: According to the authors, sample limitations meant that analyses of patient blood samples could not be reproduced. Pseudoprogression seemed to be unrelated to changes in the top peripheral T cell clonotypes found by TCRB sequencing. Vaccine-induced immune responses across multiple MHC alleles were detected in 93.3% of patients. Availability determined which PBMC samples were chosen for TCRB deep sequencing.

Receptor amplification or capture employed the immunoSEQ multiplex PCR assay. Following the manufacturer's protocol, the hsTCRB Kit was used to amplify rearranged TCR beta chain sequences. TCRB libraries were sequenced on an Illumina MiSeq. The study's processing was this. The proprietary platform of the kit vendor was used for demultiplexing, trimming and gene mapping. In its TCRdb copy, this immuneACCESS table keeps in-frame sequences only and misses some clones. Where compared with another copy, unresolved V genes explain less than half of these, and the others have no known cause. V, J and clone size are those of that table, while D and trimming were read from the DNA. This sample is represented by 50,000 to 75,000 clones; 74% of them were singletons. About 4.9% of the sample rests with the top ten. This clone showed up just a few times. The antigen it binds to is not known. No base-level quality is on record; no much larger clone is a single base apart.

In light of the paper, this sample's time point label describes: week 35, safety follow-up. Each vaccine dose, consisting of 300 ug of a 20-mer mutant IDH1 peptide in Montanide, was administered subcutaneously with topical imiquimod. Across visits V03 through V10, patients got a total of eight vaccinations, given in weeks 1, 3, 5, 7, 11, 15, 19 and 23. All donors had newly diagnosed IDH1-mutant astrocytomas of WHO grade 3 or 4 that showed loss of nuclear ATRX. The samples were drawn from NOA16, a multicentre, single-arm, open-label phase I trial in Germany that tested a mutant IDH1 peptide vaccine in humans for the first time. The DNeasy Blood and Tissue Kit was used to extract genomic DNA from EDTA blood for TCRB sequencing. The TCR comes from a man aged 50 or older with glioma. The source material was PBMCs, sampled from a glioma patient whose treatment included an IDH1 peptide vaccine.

The DNA sequence follows: TGTGCCAGCAGCTTTTCCCCATCCGGGACAGGGAATGAAAAACTGTTTTTT. Its protein product is CASSFSPSGTGNEKLFF. Recombination connected TRBV7-2 to TRBJ1-4; TRBD1 matches 9 bases in the middle. The CDR3 sequence holds 17 residues, the cysteine and phenylalanine included. The retained sequence is limited to the CDR3, 51 bases, with the frame set at the first base. The germline V gene supplies CDR1 SGHTA and CDR2 FQGNSA. V has 3 bases trimmed and J has 5 bases trimmed; junction bases matching no gene number 10. Supplemented by the reference TRBV7-2 and TRBJ1-4 proteins around the CDR3, the complete variable domain is GAGVSQSPSNKVTEKGKDVELRCDPISGHTALYWYRQSLGQGLEFLIYFQGNSAPDKSGLPSDRFSAERTGGSVSTLTIQRTQQEDSAVYLCASSFSPSGTGNEKLFFGSGTQLSVL.